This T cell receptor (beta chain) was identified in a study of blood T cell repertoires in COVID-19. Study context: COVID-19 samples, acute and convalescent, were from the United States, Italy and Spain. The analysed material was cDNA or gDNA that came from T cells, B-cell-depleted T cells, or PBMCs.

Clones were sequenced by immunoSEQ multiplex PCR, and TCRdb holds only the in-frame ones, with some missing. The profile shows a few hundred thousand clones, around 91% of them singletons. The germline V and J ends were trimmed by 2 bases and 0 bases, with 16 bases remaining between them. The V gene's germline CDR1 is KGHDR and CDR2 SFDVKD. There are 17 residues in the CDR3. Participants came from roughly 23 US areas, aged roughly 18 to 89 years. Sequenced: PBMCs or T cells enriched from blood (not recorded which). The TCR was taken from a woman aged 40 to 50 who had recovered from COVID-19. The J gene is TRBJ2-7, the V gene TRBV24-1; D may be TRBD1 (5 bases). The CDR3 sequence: CATSDSGTGVSSYEQYF. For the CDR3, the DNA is TGTGCCACCAGTGATTCGGGCACAGGCGTGAGCTCCTACGAGCAGTACTTC.